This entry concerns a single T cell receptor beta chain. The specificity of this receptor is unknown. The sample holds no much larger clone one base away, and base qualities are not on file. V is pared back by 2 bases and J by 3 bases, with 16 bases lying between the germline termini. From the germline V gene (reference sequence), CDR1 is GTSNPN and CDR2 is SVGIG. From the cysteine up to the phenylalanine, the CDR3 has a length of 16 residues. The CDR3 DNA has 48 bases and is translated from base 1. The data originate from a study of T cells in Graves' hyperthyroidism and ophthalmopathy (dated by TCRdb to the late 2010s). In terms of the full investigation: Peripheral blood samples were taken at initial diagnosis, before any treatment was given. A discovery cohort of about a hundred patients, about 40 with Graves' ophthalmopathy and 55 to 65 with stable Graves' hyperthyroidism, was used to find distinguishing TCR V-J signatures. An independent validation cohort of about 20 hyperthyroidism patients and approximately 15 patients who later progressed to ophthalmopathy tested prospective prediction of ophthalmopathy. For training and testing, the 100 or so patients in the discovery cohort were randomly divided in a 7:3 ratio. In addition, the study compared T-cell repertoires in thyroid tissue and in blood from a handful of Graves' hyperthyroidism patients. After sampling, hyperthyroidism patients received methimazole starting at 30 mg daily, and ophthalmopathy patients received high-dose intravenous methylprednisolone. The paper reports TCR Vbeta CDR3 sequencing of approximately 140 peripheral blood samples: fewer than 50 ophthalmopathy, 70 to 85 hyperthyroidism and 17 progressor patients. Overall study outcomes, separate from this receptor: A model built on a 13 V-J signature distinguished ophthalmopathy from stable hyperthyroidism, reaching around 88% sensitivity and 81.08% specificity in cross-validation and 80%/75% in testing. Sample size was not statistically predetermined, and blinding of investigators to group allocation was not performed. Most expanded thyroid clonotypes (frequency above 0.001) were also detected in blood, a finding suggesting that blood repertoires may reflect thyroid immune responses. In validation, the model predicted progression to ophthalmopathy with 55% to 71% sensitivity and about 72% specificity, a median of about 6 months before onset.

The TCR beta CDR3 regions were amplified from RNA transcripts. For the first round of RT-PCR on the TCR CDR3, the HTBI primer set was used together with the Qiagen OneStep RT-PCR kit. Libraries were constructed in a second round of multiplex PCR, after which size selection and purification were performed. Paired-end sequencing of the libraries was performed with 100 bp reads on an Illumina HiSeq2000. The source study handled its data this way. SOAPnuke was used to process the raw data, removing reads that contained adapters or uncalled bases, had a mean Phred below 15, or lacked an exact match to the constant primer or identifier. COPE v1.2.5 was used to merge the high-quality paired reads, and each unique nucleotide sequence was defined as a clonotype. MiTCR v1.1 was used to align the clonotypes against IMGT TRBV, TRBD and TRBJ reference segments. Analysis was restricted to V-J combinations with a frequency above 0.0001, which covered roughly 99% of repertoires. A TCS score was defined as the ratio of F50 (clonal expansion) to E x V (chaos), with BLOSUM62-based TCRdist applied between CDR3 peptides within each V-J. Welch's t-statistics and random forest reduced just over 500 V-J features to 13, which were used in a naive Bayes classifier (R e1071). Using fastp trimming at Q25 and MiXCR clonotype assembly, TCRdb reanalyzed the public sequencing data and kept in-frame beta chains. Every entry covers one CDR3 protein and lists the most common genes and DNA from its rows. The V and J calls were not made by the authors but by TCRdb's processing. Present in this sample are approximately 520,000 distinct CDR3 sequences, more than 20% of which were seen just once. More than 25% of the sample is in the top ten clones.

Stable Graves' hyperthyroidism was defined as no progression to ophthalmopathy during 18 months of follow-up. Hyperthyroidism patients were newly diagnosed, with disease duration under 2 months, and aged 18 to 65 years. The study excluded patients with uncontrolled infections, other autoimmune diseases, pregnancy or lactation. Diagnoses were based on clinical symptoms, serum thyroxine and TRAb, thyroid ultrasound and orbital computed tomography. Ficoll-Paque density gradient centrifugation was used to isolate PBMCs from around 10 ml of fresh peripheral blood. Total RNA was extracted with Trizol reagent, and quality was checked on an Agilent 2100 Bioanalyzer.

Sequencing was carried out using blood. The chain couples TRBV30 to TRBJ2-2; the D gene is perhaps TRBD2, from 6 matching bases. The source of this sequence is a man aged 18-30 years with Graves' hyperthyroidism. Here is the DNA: TGTGCCTGGAGTATCATAACCGGGGGAGACACCGGGGAGCTGTTTTTT. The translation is CAWSIITGGDTGELFF.